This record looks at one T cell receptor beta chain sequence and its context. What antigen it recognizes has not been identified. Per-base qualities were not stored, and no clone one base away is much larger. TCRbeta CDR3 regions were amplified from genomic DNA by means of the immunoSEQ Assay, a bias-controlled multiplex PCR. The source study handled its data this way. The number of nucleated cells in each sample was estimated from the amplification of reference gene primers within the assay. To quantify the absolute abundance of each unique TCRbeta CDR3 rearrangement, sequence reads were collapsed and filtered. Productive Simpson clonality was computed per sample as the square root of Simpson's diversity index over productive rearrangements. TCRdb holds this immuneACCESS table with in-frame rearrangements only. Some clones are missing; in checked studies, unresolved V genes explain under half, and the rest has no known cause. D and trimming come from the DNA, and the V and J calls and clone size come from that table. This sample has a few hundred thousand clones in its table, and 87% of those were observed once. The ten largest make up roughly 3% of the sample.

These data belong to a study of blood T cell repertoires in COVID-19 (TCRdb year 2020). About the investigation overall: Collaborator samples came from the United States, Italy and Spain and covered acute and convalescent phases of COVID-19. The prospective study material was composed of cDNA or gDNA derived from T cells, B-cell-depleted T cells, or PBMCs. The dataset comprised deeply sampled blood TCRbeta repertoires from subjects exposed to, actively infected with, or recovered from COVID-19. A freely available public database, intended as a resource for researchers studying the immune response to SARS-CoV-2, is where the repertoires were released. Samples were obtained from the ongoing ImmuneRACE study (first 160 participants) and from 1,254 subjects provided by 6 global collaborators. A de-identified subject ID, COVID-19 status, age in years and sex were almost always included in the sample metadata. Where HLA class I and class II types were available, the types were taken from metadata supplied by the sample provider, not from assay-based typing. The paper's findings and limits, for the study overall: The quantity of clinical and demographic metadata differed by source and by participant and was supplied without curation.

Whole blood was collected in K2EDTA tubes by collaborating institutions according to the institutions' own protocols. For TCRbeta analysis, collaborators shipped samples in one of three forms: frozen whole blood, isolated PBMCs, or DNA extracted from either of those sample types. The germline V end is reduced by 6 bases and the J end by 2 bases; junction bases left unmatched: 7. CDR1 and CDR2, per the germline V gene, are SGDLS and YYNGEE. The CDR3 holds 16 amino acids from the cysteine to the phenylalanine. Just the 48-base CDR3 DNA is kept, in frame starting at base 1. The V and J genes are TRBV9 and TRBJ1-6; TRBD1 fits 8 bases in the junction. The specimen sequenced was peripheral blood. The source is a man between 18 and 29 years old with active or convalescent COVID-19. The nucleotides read TGTGCCAGCACCCAGGGGGCGTGGGCCTATAATTCACCCCTCCACTTT. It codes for CASTQGAWAYNSPLHF. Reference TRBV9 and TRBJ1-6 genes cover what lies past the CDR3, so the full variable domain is DSGVTQTPKHLITATGQRVTLRCSPRSGDLSVYWYQQSLDQGLQFLIQYYNGEERAKGNILERFSAQQFPDLHSELNLSSLELGDSALYFCASTQGAWAYNSPLHFGNGTRLTVT.